These 9 T cell receptor beta chains share one sample of origin, sequenced in a study of T cell changes during pregnancy in multiple sclerosis. TCRdb keeps only in-frame clones here, not all; method: immunoSEQ multiplex PCR. The profile shows approximately 90,000 clones, 91% of them singletons. This sample comprised peripheral blood, obtained after pregnancy. The receptors shown here come from a female donor in good health, enrolled as a control in a pregnancy study.

The chain is built from TRBV4-3 and TRBJ1-2, with a tentative D call TRBD1 (5 bases). This CDR3 contains 15 residues. Looked up from germline, CDR1 is LGHNA and CDR2 is YSLEER. Trimming removed 6 bases at V and 4 bases at J, with 18 bases between. The CDR3 sequence: CASRPGSSSGYGYTF. CDR3 in DNA: TGCGCCAGCAGGCCAGGGTCCTCATCGGGCTATGGCTACACCTTC.

This rearrangement joins TRBV10-1 to TRBJ1-6; 9 nucleotides align to TRBD1. The CDR3 has 15 amino acids. After removal of 2 bases from V and 6 bases from J, the junction contained 2 bases not matched to a gene. The germline V gene has CDR1 WNHNN and CDR2 SYGVQD (reference sequence). The CDR3 coding sequence is TGCGCCAGCAGTGAGGGGACAGGGAGTAATTCACCCCTCCACTTT. This translates into CASSEGTGSNSPLHF.

J is TRBJ2-3 and V is TRBV4-3, with a weak D call TRBD1 (6 bases). CDR1 LGHNA and CDR2 YSLEER come from the germline V gene. Between the trimmed V and J ends, which lost 0 bases and 2 bases, there was a span of 12 bases. The CDR3 spans 16 residues. DNA of the CDR3: TGCGCCAGCAGCCAAGAAGGTGGGACATCCACAGATACGCAGTATTTT. Residues: CASSQEGGTSTDTQYF.

This chain connects TRBV18 to TRBJ1-1; D is uncertain. This CDR3 contains 14 residues. Trimming stripped 6 bases from V and 1 base from J, with 12 bases between. CDR1 and CDR2 from the germline V gene are KGHSH and LQKENI. The CDR3 DNA reads as TGTGCCAGCTCCATTGTTGCGAGGAACACTGAAGCTTTCTTT. It codes for CASSIVARNTEAFF.

The gene calls are TRBV18 and TRBJ1-6, with unresolved D. The CDR3 has 15 residues. The V and J ends lost 2 bases and 9 bases respectively, with 14 bases between them. Looked up from germline, CDR1 is KGHSH and CDR2 is LQKENI. The CDR3 sequence: CASSPTADVTSPLHF. In nucleotides, the CDR3 is TGTGCCAGCTCACCAACAGCTGACGTGACTTCACCCCTCCACTTT.

The chain combines TRBV11-2 with TRBJ1-5, with 7 positions matching TRBD1. The V gene end was trimmed by 5 bases and the J gene end by 5 bases; junction bases not matched to a gene: 9. This CDR3 comprises 15 residues. Germline V gene data show CDR1 as SGHAT and CDR2 as FQNNGV. The CDR3 region has the DNA TGTGCCAGCAGCCGAACGACAGGGAGAGATCAGCCCCAGCATTTT. It translates to CASSRTTGRDQPQHF.

The chain has TRBV19 and TRBJ2-1; tentatively, D is TRBD1 (6 bases). Germline V gene data show CDR1 as LNHDA and CDR2 as SQIVND (reference sequence). This CDR3 has 15 residues. The ends were cut back, 7 bases at V and 2 bases at J, with 15 bases in the middle. The CDR3 DNA reads TGTGCCAGTATGCGACAGGACAATCCCTACAATGAGCAGTTCTTC. It is translated as CASMRQDNPYNEQFF.

This clone appeared a single time. V gene TRBV11-2 combines with J gene TRBJ1-2, with D perhaps matching TRBD1 (5 bases). The CDR3 runs to 16 residues. Germline CDR1 and CDR2: SGHAT and FQNNGV. Between the trimmed V and J ends, which lost 0 bases and 6 bases, there was a span of 17 bases. The CDR3 spells CASSLDGAAPLDGYTF. The CDR3, as DNA: TGTGCCAGCAGCTTAGATGGGGCAGCCCCTCTAGATGGCTACACCTTC.

J is TRBJ1-1 and V is TRBV20-1, with no clear D. The CDR3 runs to 11 residues. Germline values: CDR1 DFQATT, CDR2 SNEGSKA (reference sequence). Trimming removed 7 bases at V and 1 base at J, with 7 bases between. Here the CDR3 DNA reads TGCAGTGAGGCGGCGAACACTGAAGCTTTCTTT. Its protein is CSEAANTEAFF.